This TCR beta chain was recovered during a study of CD8 T cells in Susac syndrome. Study results and limitations: The CD4+ T cell repertoires, which came from Susac syndrome patients, showed no sign of clonal expansion.

After extraction with the RNeasy kit, roughly 0.5 to 1 ug of the RNA was reverse transcribed using random hexamers. The CDR3 of TCR beta was amplified by immunoSEQ multiplex PCR across 54 Vbeta and 13 Jbeta. MiXCR was run by TCRdb on the immunoSEQ multiplex PCR reads, yielding one entry per CDR3 protein. Of about 200,000 distinct CDR3 sequences listed, roughly 90% are singletons. V lost 2 bases and J lost 4, with 9 bases in between. Per germline, CDR1 DFQATT and CDR2 SNEGSKA (reference sequence). The CDR3 is 13 amino acids. On this clonotype itself: Antigen specificity is unknown.

This receptor was identified in a human donor with Susac syndrome. The J gene is TRBJ2-4, the V gene TRBV20-1; tentatively, D is TRBD2 (5 bases). Sequences were obtained from CD4+ T cells from PBMCs. CDR3 loop: CSARKSGKNIQYF. For the CDR3, the DNA is TGCAGTGCTAGAAAATCGGGAAAAAACATTCAGTACTTC.